The 21 T cell receptor beta chains below all came from one sample that was sequenced in a study of blood T cell repertoires in COVID-19. Repertoires were generated with immunoSEQ multiplex PCR, while TCRdb's copy carries only in-frame clones and drops some. Of under 200,000 clones in the sample, about 90% were seen once. Sequences were obtained from peripheral blood. Receptor source: a woman in her 70s with acute or convalescent COVID-19.

The gene calls are TRBV18 and TRBJ2-5; a weak D match, TRBD2 (6 bases). Germline-derived CDR1 and CDR2 are KGHSH and LQKENI. Trimming removed 3 bases at V and 4 bases at J, with 12 bases between. The CDR3 length is 14 residues. This CDR3 reads CASSPGTERETQYF. The CDR3 DNA reads TGTGCCAGCTCACCCGGGACTGAGAGAGAGACCCAGTACTTC.

V gene TRBV10-2 combines with J gene TRBJ1-5; possibly TRBD1 for D (5 bases). CDR1 is WSHSY and CDR2 is SAAADI in the germline V gene. Trimming took 4 bases from V and 7 from J, leaving 14 bases between them. This CDR3 comprises 14 residues. The CDR3 coding sequence is TGCGCCAGCAGTGTGGGGGGGAGGGGACAGCCCCAGCATTTT. Encoded protein: CASSVGGRGQPQHF.

The V and J genes are TRBV7-2 and TRBJ2-3, with 12 positions matching TRBD1. The germline V gene has CDR1 SGHTA and CDR2 FQGNSA. The V gene end was trimmed by 4 bases and the J gene end by 0 bases; junction bases not matched to a gene: 8. The CDR3 loop spans 18 amino acids. CDR3 DNA: TGTGCCAGCAGCTCCGGGACAGGGGGCCCGATTAGCACAGATACGCAGTATTTT. Translated: CASSSGTGGPISTDTQYF.

CDR3 nucleotide sequence: TGCGCCAGCAGTTTTGGACAGGTCGGTTCTGAAGCTTTCTTT. Protein sequence: CASSFGQVGSEAFF. V and J are TRBV5-1 and TRBJ1-1; 7 bases map to TRBD1. The CDR3 runs to 14 residues. J lost 6 bases, V lost 5 bases, and 10 bases had no gene match. Germline-derived CDR1 and CDR2 are SGHRS and YFSETQ.

V gene TRBV19 combines with J gene TRBJ1-1, with unresolved D. Trimming removed 5 bases at V and 6 bases at J, with 10 bases between. The CDR3 extends over 12 amino acids. CDR1 LNHDA and CDR2 SQIVND come from the germline V gene (reference sequence). The CDR3 reads CASSSSFAEAFF. CDR3 nucleotides: TGTGCCAGTAGTTCTAGTTTCGCTGAAGCTTTCTTT.

The J gene is TRBJ1-6, the V gene TRBV21-1; the D call in the table, TRBD1, was not verified against the DNA. TRBV21-1 corresponds to a pseudogene. The CDR3 extends over 20 amino acids. CDR3 protein: CASSKKFSGRVGSYNSPLHF. DNA of the CDR3: TGTGCCAGCAGCAAAAAGTTCAGTGGCAGGGTTGGCTCCTATAATTCACCCCTCCACTTT.

The J gene is TRBJ1-1, the V gene TRBV5-1, with TRBD1 identical over 8 bases. The germline V gene encodes CDR1 SGHRS and CDR2 YFSETQ. The CDR3 is 14 amino acids. V lost 6 bases and J lost 6; bases outside the gene matches: 10. CDR3 protein: CASMFDRGGPEAFF. The CDR3 DNA reads TGCGCCAGCATGTTTGACAGGGGCGGTCCTGAAGCTTTCTTT.

The V and J genes are TRBV7-8 and TRBJ2-5, with a possible D match to TRBD2 (5 bases). The V gene lost 4 bases and the J gene lost 1 base, with 7 bases spanning the gap. CDR3 length: 13 amino acids. The V gene's germline CDR1 is SGHVS and CDR2 FQNEAQ. For the CDR3, the DNA is TGTGCCAGCAGCTCACTAGTCCAAGAGACCCAGTACTTC. This encodes CASSSLVQETQYF.

The chain uses TRBV19 and TRBJ1-2; 9 nucleotides match TRBD1. The CDR3 runs to 14 residues. Germline V gene sequence: CDR1 LNHDA, CDR2 SQIVND (reference sequence). V lost 7 bases and J lost 2; bases outside the gene matches: 5. For the CDR3, the DNA is TGTGCCAGTACCTCGGACAGGGGAAACTATGGCTACACCTTC. It codes for CASTSDRGNYGYTF. Full variable domain (remainder filled in from reference TRBV19 and TRBJ1-2): DGGITQSPKYLFRKEGQNVTLSCEQNLNHDAMYWYRQDPGQGLRLIYYSQIVNDFQKGDIAEGYSVSREKKESFPLTVTSAQKNPTAFYLCASTSDRGNYGYTFGSGTRLTVV.

This rearrangement joins TRBV29-1 to TRBJ1-5; 8 positions agree with TRBD1. Germline loops: CDR1 SQVTM, CDR2 ANQGSEA. CDR3 length: 15 residues. The V segment lost 1 base and the J segment 2 bases; nucleotides outside the gene matches: 4. The CDR3 DNA sequence: TGCAGCGTTGAAGGACAGGGGAGTCGCAATCAGCCCCAGCATTTT. Translating gives CSVEGQGSRNQPQHF.

This rearrangement joins TRBV9 to TRBJ2-3; a possible D gene is TRBD1 (5 bases). The CDR3 is 14 residues long. Trimming removed 0 bases from V and 10 bases from J, with 15 bases in between. CDR1 is SGDLS, CDR2 YYNGEE, per germline. The CDR3 loop reads CASSVVKGSGAQYF. The CDR3 DNA follows: TGTGCCAGCAGCGTAGTAAAGGGGTCTGGAGCGCAGTATTTT. Together with reference TRBV9 and TRBJ2-3, the CDR3 gives the full variable domain: DSGVTQTPKHLITATGQRVTLRCSPRSGDLSVYWYQQSLDQGLQFLIQYYNGEERAKGNILERFSAQQFPDLHSELNLSSLELGDSALYFCASSVVKGSGAQYFGPGTRLTVL.

The chain has TRBV11-3 and TRBJ2-1, with 7 bases identical to TRBD2. The germline V gene encodes CDR1 SGHNT and CDR2 YENEEA. V lost 1 base, J lost 1 base, and 1 base stayed unmatched. The CDR3 runs 15 residues. The CDR3 nucleotides read TGTGCCAGCAGCTTAGTAGCGGGTTCCTACAATGAGCAGTTCTTC. It encodes CASSLVAGSYNEQFF.

This chain joins TRBV4-1 and TRBJ1-3; D gene uncertain. Trimming took 0 bases from V and 2 from J, leaving 17 bases between them. The CDR3 is made up of 18 amino acids. Germline assignment: CDR1 MGHRA and CDR2 YSYEKL. The CDR3 loop is CASSQDLMGGKTGNTIYF. The CDR3 region has the DNA TGCGCCAGCAGCCAAGATTTGATGGGCGGGAAGACTGGAAACACCATATATTTT.

The chain recombines TRBV18 with TRBJ1-5; no clear D gene. Trimming cost V 1 base and J 5 bases, with 6 bases left between them. The length of the CDR3 is 13 residues. Per germline, CDR1 KGHSH and CDR2 LQKENI. DNA for the CDR3: TGTGCCAGCTCACCACAATCCGATCAGCCCCAGCATTTT. Translation: CASSPQSDQPQHF. The full variable domain, rest sourced from reference TRBV18 and TRBJ1-5, is NAGVMQNPRHLVRRRGQEARLRCSPMKGHSHVYWYRQLPEEGLKFMVYLQKENIIDESGMPKERFSAEFPKEGPSILRIQQVVRGDSAAYFCASSPQSDQPQHFGDGTRLSIL.

The rearrangement uses TRBV7-8 and TRBJ2-1, with 7 nucleotides matching TRBD1. After removal of 1 base from V and 8 bases from J, the junction contained 8 bases not matched to a gene. Germline assignment: CDR1 SGHVS and CDR2 FQNEAQ. CDR3 length: 15 residues. This CDR3 reads CASSLVGTEQDEQFF. CDR3 sequence (DNA): TGTGCCAGCAGCTTAGTGGGGACAGAGCAAGATGAGCAGTTCTTC.

In DNA form, the CDR3 reads TGCGCCAGCAGTGAGAACGCAGGGTCGAAAAACATTCAGTACTTC. It codes for CASSENAGSKNIQYF. The chain employs TRBV10-1 and TRBJ2-4, with D tentatively TRBD1 (5 bases). Germline V CDR1 and CDR2: WNHNN, SYGVQD (reference sequence). Deletions cut 2 bases from V and 4 bases from J, with 12 bases between. The CDR3 has 15 residues.

This clone was seen a few times. This chain connects TRBV5-1 to TRBJ1-4; the match to TRBD1 covers 9 bases. From germline, CDR1 is SGHRS and CDR2 YFSETQ. This CDR3 comprises 17 residues. V was clipped by 2 bases and J by 0 bases; unmatched bases: 5. CDR3 sequence (DNA): TGCGCCAGCAGCTTTACGACAGGGGGAGCAACTAATGAAAAACTGTTTTTT. Protein: CASSFTTGGATNEKLFF. The full variable domain, its missing parts supplied by reference TRBV5-1 and TRBJ1-4, is KAGVTQTPRYLIKTRGQQVTLSCSPISGHRSVSWYQQTPGQGLQFLFEYFSETQRNKGNFPGRFSGRQFSNSRSEMNVSTLELGDSALYLCASSFTTGGATNEKLFFGSGTQLSVL.

This clone was seen once. J is TRBJ1-6 and V is TRBV5-1, with D possibly being TRBD1 (5 bases). The germline V gene has CDR1 SGHRS and CDR2 YFSETQ. The CDR3 runs 17 residues. Trimming took 1 base from V and 2 from J, leaving 13 bases between them. CDR3 sequence reads: CASSLTEGQTYNSPLHF. CDR3 sequence (DNA): TGCGCCAGCAGCTTGACGGAGGGGCAGACCTATAATTCACCCCTCCACTTT. Full variable domain (outside the CDR3, taken from reference TRBV5-1 and TRBJ1-6): KAGVTQTPRYLIKTRGQQVTLSCSPISGHRSVSWYQQTPGQGLQFLFEYFSETQRNKGNFPGRFSGRQFSNSRSEMNVSTLELGDSALYLCASSLTEGQTYNSPLHFGNGTRLTVT.

The V gene is TRBV4-1, the J gene TRBJ2-3; weak D call: TRBD1 (6 bases). Trimming took off 4 bases at V and 4 bases at J, with 18 bases between the two ends. This CDR3 is 16 amino acids long. Germline V lookup: CDR1 MGHRA, CDR2 YSYEKL. DNA of the CDR3: TGCGCCAGCAGCCCGAGGACAGCCAAACCTCCAGATACGCAGTATTTT. Translation: CASSPRTAKPPDTQYF.

V and J are TRBV28 and TRBJ1-3; a weak D match, TRBD1 (6 bases). Germline V gene sequence: CDR1 MDHEN, CDR2 SYDVKM. V shed 8 bases and J shed 4 bases, with 9 bases lying between them. The CDR3 sequence is 12 residues long. The CDR3 nucleotides are TGTGCCAGCTGGACAGCCGGAAACACCATATATTTT. Residues: CASWTAGNTIYF.

This rearrangement joins TRBV5-6 to TRBJ2-7, with D unclear. V lost 3 bases and J 0 bases, leaving 10 bases between the germline ends. Germline assignment: CDR1 SGHDT and CDR2 YYEEEE. This CDR3 comprises 14 residues. CDR3 amino acids: CASSSLGSSYEQYF. The CDR3 region has the DNA TGTGCCAGCAGCTCCCTAGGATCCTCCTACGAGCAGTACTTC.